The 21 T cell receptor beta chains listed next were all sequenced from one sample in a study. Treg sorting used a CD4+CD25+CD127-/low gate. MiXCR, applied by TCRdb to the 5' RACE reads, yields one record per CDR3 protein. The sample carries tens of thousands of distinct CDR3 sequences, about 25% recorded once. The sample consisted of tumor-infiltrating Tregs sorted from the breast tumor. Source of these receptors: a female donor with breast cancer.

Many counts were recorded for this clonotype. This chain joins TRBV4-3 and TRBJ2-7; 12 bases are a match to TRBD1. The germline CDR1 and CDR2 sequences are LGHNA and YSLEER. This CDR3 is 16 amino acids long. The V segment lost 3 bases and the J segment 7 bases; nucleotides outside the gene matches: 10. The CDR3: CASSHTPGQGAGEQYF. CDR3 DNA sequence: TGCGCCAGCAGCCACACACCGGGACAGGGGGCGGGTGAGCAGTACTTC.

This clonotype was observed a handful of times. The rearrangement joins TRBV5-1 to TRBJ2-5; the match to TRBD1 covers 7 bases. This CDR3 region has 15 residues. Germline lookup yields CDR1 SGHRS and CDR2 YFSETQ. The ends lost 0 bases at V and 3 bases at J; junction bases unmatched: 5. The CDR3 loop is CASSLGGTAEETQYF. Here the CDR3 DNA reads TGCGCCAGCAGCTTGGGTGGGACAGCAGAAGAGACCCAGTACTTC.

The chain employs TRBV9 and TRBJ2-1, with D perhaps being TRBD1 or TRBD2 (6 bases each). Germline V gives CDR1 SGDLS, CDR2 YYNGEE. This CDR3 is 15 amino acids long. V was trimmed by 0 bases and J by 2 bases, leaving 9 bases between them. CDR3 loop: CASSVARGAYNEQFF. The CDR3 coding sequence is TGTGCCAGCAGCGTAGCTAGGGGGGCCTACAATGAGCAGTTCTTC. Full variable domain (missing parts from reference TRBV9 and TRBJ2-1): DSGVTQTPKHLITATGQRVTLRCSPRSGDLSVYWYQQSLDQGLQFLIQYYNGEERAKGNILERFSAQQFPDLHSELNLSSLELGDSALYFCASSVARGAYNEQFFGPGTRLTVL.

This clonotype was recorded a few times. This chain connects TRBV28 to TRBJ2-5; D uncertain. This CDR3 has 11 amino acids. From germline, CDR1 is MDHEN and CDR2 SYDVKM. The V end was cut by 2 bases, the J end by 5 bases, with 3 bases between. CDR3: CASSLTETQYF. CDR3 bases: TGTGCCAGCAGTTTAACGGAGACCCAGTACTTC.

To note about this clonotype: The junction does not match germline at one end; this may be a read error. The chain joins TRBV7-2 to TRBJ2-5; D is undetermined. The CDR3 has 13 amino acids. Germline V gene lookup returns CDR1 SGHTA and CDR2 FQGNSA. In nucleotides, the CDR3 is TGTGCCAGCAGCTTAGGCAGGCGTAGGACCCAGCACTTC. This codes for CASSLGRRRTQHF.

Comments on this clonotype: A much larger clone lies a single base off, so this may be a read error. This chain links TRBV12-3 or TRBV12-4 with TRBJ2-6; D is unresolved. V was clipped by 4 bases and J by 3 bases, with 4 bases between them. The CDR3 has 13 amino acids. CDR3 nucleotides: TGTGCCAGCAGTTCCCTTGGGGCCAACGTCCTGACTTTC. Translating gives CASSSLGANVLTF.

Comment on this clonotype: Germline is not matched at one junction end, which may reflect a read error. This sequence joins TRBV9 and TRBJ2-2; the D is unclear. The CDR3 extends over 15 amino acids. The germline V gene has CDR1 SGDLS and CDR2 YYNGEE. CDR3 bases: TGTGCCGGCAGCGTAGGCGGTGATCCTGTCGGGGAGCTGTTTTTT. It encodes CAGSVGGDPVGELFF.

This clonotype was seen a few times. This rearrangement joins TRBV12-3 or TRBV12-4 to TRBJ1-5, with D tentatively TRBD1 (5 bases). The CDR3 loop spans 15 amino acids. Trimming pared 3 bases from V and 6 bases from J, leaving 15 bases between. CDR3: CASSLGVGDFQPQHF. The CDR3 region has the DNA TGTGCCAGCAGTTTGGGGGTTGGGGATTTTCAGCCCCAGCATTTT.

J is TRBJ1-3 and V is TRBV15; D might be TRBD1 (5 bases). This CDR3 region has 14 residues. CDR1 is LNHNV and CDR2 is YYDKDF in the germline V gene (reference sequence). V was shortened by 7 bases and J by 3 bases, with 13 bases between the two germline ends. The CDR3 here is CATKSGGDGNTIYF. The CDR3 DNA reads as TGTGCCACCAAGTCGGGAGGGGATGGAAACACCATATATTTT.

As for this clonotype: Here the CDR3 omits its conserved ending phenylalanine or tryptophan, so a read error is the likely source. The CDR3 nucleotides are TGCGCCAGCAGCTTGTCAGGGGGCGTCAGTCAGCCCCAGCATCTT. Amino acid sequence: CASSLSGGVSQPQHL. The chain combines TRBV5-1 with TRBJ1-5, with TRBD1 matching 8 bases. CDR1 and CDR2 (germline): SGHRS, YFSETQ. V lost 1 base to trimming and J lost 6 bases; unmatched junction nucleotides: 6. This CDR3 has 15 residues.

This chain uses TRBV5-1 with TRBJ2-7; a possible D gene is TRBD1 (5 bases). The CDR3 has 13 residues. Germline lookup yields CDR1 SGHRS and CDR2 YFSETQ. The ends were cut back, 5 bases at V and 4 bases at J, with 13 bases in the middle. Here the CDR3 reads CASRVGLRYEQYF. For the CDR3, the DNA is TGCGCCAGCAGGGTGGGGCTGAGGTACGAGCAGTACTTC.

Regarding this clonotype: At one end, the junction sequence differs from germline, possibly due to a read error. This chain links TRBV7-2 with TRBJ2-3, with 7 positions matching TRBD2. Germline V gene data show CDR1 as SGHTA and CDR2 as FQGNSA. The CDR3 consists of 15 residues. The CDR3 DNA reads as TGTGCCAGCAGCCCAGCGGGACTTGAGGCAGATATGCAGTATTTT. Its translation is CASSPAGLEADMQYF. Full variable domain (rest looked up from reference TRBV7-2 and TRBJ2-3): GAGVSQSPSNKVTEKGKDVELRCDPISGHTALYWYRQSLGQGLEFLIYFQGNSAPDKSGLPSDRFSAERTGGSVSTLTIQRTQQEDSAVYLCASSPAGLEADMQYFGPGTRLTVL.

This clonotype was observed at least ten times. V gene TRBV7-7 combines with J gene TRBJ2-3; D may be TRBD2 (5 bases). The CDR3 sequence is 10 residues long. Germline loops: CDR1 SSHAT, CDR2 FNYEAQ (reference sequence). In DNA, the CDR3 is TGTGCTACCGTCCGGGAAACGCAGTATTTT. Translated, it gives CATVRETQYF.

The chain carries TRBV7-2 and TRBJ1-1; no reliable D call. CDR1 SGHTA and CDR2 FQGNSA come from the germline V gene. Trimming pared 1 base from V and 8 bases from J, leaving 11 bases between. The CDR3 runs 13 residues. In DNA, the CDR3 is TGTGCCAGCAGCTTAGAGGCAGAAAAGGAAGCTTTCTTT. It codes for CASSLEAEKEAFF. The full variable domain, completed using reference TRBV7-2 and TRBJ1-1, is GAGVSQSPSNKVTEKGKDVELRCDPISGHTALYWYRQSLGQGLEFLIYFQGNSAPDKSGLPSDRFSAERTGGSVSTLTIQRTQQEDSAVYLCASSLEAEKEAFFGQGTRLTVV.

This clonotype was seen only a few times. DNA for the CDR3: TGCGCCAGCAGCCAGACTCCCGGGACTAGCCCCCCAGATACGCAGTATTTT. The encoded protein is CASSQTPGTSPPDTQYF. This rearrangement joins TRBV4-3 to TRBJ2-3, with 9 bases identical to TRBD2. The CDR3 consists of 17 residues. The V gene's germline CDR1 is LGHNA and CDR2 YSLEER. J lost 4 bases, V lost 3 bases, and 11 bases had no gene match.

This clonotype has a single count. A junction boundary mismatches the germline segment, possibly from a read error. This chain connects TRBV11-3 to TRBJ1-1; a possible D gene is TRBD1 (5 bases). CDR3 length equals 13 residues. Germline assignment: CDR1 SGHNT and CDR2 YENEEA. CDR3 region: CASCLGDDTEAFF. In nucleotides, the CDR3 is TGTGCCAGCTGCTTGGGGGATGACACTGAAGCTTTCTTT.

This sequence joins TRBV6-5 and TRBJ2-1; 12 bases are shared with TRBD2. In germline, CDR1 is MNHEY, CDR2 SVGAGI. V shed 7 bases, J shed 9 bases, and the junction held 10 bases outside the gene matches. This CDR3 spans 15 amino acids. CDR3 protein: CASTQTSGRIFEQFF. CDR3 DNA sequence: TGTGCCAGCACCCAAACTAGCGGGAGGATATTTGAGCAGTTCTTC.

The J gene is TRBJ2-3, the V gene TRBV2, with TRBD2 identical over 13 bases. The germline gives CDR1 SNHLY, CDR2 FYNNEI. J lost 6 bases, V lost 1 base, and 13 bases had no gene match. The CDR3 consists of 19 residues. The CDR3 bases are TGTGCCAGCAGTGAAGTCAGGCGGACTAGCGGGAGTCGGTTGGATACGCAGTATTTT. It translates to CASSEVRRTSGSRLDTQYF.

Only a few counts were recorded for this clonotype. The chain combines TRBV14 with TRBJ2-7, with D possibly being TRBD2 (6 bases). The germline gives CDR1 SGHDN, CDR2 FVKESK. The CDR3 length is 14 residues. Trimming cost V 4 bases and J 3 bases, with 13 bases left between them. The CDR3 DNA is TGTGCCAGCAGCCGTAATGTCGGGAGCTACGAGCAGTACTTC. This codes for CASSRNVGSYEQYF.

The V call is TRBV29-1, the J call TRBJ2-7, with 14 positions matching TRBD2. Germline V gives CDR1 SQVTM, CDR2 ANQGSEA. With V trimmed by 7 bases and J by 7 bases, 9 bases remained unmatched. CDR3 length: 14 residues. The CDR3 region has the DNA TGCAGCGGAGGGACTAGCGGGAGTACGGGGGAGCAGTACTTC. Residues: CSGGTSGSTGEQYF.

As DNA, the CDR3 is TGTGCCAGCAGCCCCGGACTCTCGGGGCACAAAAACATTCAGTACTTC. Its protein product is CASSPGLSGHKNIQYF. This rearrangement joins TRBV7-9 to TRBJ2-4, with D perhaps given as TRBD1 or TRBD2 (5 bases each). Germline loops: CDR1 SEHNR, CDR2 FQNEAQ (reference sequence). This CDR3 has 16 residues. V shed 5 bases and J shed 3 bases, with 17 bases lying between them.